The source of this T cell receptor beta chain is a study of blood T cell repertoires in COVID-19. At the level of the study: Some COVID-19 samples were acute and others convalescent; all came from the United States, Italy and Spain.

Sequencing used immunoSEQ multiplex PCR; TCRdb keeps in-frame clones, though not all of them. The sample lists 250,000 to 350,000 clones; roughly 91% were seen once. Concerning this clone: Other DNA sequences from this sample encode an identical CDR3 as well.

This study enrolled people aged 18 to 89 from under 25 US geographic areas. Participants' own reports of clinical history determined their cohort assignment. The receptor was isolated from a woman aged 55-69 years in a cohort exposed to, infected with or recovered from COVID-19 (not recorded which). Sequences were obtained from PBMCs or T cells enriched from blood (not recorded which).

The CDR3 is CASSFPGQVQETQYF. In nucleotides, the CDR3 is TGTGCCAGCAGTTTCCCCGGACAGGTGCAAGAGACCCAGTACTTC. The chain recombines TRBV28 with TRBJ2-5; 7 nucleotides align to TRBD1. V was pared by 3 bases and J by 2 bases, with 6 bases of the junction left unmatched. The length of the CDR3 is 15 residues. CDR1 is MDHEN and CDR2 is SYDVKM in the germline V gene.